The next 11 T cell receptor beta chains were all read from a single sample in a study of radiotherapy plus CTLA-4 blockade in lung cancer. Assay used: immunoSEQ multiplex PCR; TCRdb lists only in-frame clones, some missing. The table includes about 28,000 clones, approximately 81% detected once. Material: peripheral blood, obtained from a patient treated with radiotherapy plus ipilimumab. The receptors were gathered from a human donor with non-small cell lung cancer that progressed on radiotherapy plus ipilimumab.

The CDR3 sequence is CASTVRHTGELFF. Written as DNA, the CDR3 is TGTGCCAGCACCGTGCGGCACACCGGGGAGCTGTTTTTT. The chain carries TRBV2 and TRBJ2-2; D gene unclear. V was shortened by 7 bases and J by 3 bases, with 9 bases between the two germline ends. Germline V lookup: CDR1 SNHLY, CDR2 FYNNEI. CDR3 size: 13 residues. The whole variable domain, remainder taken from reference TRBV2 and TRBJ2-2, is EPEVTQTPSHQVTQMGQEVILRCVPISNHLYFYWYRQILGQKVEFLVSFYNNEISEKSEIFDDQFSVERPDGSNFTLKIRSTKLEDSAMYFCASTVRHTGELFFGEGSRLTVL.

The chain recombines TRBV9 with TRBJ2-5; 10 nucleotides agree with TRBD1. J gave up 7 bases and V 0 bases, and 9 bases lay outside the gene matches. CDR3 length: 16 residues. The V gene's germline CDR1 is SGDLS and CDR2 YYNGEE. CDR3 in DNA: TGTGCCAGCAGCGTAGCACCGGGACAGGGGATCGGGACCCAGTACTTC. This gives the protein CASSVAPGQGIGTQYF. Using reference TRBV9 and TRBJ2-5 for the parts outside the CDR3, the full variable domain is DSGVTQTPKHLITATGQRVTLRCSPRSGDLSVYWYQQSLDQGLQFLIQYYNGEERAKGNILERFSAQQFPDLHSELNLSSLELGDSALYFCASSVAPGQGIGTQYFGPGTRLLVL.

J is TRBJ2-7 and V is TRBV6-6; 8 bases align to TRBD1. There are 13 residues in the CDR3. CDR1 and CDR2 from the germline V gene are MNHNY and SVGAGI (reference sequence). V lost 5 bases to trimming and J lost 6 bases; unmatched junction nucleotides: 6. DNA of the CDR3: TGTGCCAGCAGTGACGGGACAGGACGCGAGCAGTACTTC. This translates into CASSDGTGREQYF.

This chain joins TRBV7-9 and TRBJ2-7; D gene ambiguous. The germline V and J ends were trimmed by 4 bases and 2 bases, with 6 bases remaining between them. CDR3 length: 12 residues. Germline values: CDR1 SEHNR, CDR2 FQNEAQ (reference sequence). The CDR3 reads CASSSNTYEQYF. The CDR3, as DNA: TGTGCCAGCAGCTCCAATACCTACGAGCAGTACTTC. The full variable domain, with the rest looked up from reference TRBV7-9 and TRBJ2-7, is DTGVSQNPRHKITKRGQNVTFRCDPISEHNRLYWYRQTLGQGPEFLTYFQNEAQLEKSRLLSDRFSAERPKGSFSTLEIQRTEQGDSAMYLCASSSNTYEQYFGPGTRLTVT.

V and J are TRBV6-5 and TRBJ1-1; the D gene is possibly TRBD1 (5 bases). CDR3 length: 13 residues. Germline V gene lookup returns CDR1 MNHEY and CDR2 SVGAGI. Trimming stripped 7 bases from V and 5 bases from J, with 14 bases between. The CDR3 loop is CASTPGGRTEAFF. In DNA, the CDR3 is TGTGCCAGCACCCCGGGGGGGAGGACTGAAGCTTTCTTT.

As DNA, the CDR3 is TGTGCCAGCAGCTTAGCAGGACAGCCCCAGCATTTT. Translated: CASSLAGQPQHF. The gene calls are TRBV7-9 and TRBJ1-5, with D uncertain. Germline V gives CDR1 SEHNR, CDR2 FQNEAQ (reference sequence). The CDR3 consists of 12 residues. V lost 0 bases to trimming and J lost 7 bases, with 4 bases between them. Variable domain in full (rest from reference TRBV7-9 and TRBJ1-5): DTGVSQNPRHKITKRGQNVTFRCDPISEHNRLYWYRQTLGQGPEFLTYFQNEAQLEKSRLLSDRFSAERPKGSFSTLEIQRTEQGDSAMYLCASSLAGQPQHFGDGTRLSIL.

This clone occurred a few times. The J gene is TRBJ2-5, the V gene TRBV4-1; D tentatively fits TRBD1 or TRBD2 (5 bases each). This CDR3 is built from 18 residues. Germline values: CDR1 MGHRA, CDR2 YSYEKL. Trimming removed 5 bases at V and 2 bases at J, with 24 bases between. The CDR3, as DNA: TGCGCCAGCAGCGCCTCTTTCACGGGGACGTACTATCAAGAGACCCAGTACTTC. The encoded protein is CASSASFTGTYYQETQYF.

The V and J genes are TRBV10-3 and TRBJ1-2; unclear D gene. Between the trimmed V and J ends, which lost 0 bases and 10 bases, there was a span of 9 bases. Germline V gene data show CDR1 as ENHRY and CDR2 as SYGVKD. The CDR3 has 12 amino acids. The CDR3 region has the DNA TGTGCCATCAGTGAGTCGTACAGATTCTACACCTTC. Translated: CAISESYRFYTF.

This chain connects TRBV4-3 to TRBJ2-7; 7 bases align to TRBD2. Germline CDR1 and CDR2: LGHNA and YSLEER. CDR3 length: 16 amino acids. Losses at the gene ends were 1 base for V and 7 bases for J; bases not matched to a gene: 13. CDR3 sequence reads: CASSQAGSGALREQYF. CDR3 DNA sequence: TGCGCCAGCAGCCAAGCGGGGAGCGGGGCCTTGAGGGAGCAGTACTTC.

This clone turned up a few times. The CDR3 nucleotides read TGTGCCAGCAGTGGACAGGGAAACGAGCAGTACTTC. Its translation: CASSGQGNEQYF. The chain is built from TRBV6-1 and TRBJ2-7, with 7 bases aligning to TRBD1. Germline assignment: CDR1 MNHNS and CDR2 SASEGT. The CDR3 extends over 12 amino acids. J was trimmed by 5 bases and V by 4 bases; bases with no gene match: 2.

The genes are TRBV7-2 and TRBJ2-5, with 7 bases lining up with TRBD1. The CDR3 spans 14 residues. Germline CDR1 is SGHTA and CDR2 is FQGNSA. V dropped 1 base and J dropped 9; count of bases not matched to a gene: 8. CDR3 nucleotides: TGTGCCAGCAGCTTAGGAGGCAGTGACAGGGCCCAGTACTTC. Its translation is CASSLGGSDRAQYF. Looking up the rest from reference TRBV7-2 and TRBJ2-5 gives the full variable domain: GAGVSQSPSNKVTEKGKDVELRCDPISGHTALYWYRQSLGQGLEFLIYFQGNSAPDKSGLPSDRFSAERTGGSVSTLTIQRTQQEDSAVYLCASSLGGSDRAQYFGPGTRLLVL.